The next 10 T cell receptor beta chains were all read from a single sample in a study of blood T cell repertoires in COVID-19. Some clones are missing from TCRdb's copy, which holds only in-frame ones; the method was immunoSEQ multiplex PCR. Of more than 150,000 clones in the sample, around 80% were seen once. The material sequenced was peripheral blood. All receptors derive from a man between 25 and 39 years old with active or convalescent COVID-19.

This clone was detected only a few times. Other DNA sequences in this specimen translate into the identical CDR3. V is TRBV4-3 and J is TRBJ1-2; possible D gene TRBD1, 6 bases. The V and J ends lost 0 bases and 4 bases respectively, with 9 bases between them. This CDR3 is built from 14 residues. Germline V gene data show CDR1 as LGHNA and CDR2 as YSLEER. The CDR3 DNA is TGCGCCAGCAGCCAAGACAGGGGCGGCTATGGCTACACCTTC. Its protein is CASSQDRGGYGYTF.

This chain uses TRBV18 with TRBJ1-2, with 7 bases matching TRBD1. This CDR3 is built from 15 residues. CDR1 and CDR2 (germline): KGHSH, LQKENI. The ends lost 2 bases at V and 3 bases at J; junction bases unmatched: 6. The CDR3 reads CASSPSDRADYGYTF. Written as DNA, the CDR3 is TGTGCCAGCTCACCAAGCGACAGGGCGGACTATGGCTACACCTTC. The entire variable domain, with the rest obtained from reference TRBV18 and TRBJ1-2, is as follows: NAGVMQNPRHLVRRRGQEARLRCSPMKGHSHVYWYRQLPEEGLKFMVYLQKENIIDESGMPKERFSAEFPKEGPSILRIQQVVRGDSAAYFCASSPSDRADYGYTFGSGTRLTVV.

The chain uses TRBV5-6 and TRBJ1-1; 8 positions agree with TRBD1. CDR3 length equals 12 residues. Germline V gene data show CDR1 as SGHDT and CDR2 as YYEEEE. V lost 4 bases and J lost 5; bases outside the gene matches: 1. The CDR3 loop reads CASSRQGTEAFF. DNA of the CDR3: TGTGCCAGCAGCCGACAGGGGACTGAAGCTTTCTTT.

The rearrangement links TRBV29-1 to TRBJ1-2, with D possibly matching TRBD1 (5 bases). Germline V gives CDR1 SQVTM, CDR2 ANQGSEA. Trimming removed 5 bases at V and 4 bases at J, with 11 bases between. The length of the CDR3 is 12 residues. The CDR3 nucleotides read TGCAGCGTTATGGGGAGGGGCTATGGCTACACCTTC. The encoded protein is CSVMGRGYGYTF.

The chain links TRBV21-1 to TRBJ1-3; TRBD1, the table's D call, lacks a check against the DNA. TRBV21-1 is an annotated pseudogene. This CDR3 comprises 21 residues. The CDR3 reads CASSKAASDRGFLSSGNTIYF. CDR3 nucleotides: TGTGCCAGCAGCAAAGCGGCTTCTGACAGGGGGTTCCTTAGCTCTGGAAACACCATATATTTT.

CDR3 nucleotides: TGTGCCAGCAGCCAATCGGGGACAGGGGTTGGCTACACCTTC. Its translation: CASSQSGTGVGYTF. The rearrangement joins TRBV16 to TRBJ1-2, with 10 bases that match TRBD1. CDR1 and CDR2 (germline): KGHSY, FQNENV. The V gene end was trimmed by 0 bases and the J gene end by 7 bases; junction bases not matched to a gene: 2. The CDR3 is 14 amino acids. Looking up the rest from reference TRBV16 and TRBJ1-2 gives the full variable domain: GEEVAQTPKHLVRGEGQKAKLYCAPIKGHSYVFWYQQVLKNEFKFLISFQNENVFDETGMPKERFSAKCLPNSPCSLEIQATKLEDSAVYFCASSQSGTGVGYTFGSGTRLTVV.

The gene calls are TRBV6-2 or TRBV6-3 and TRBJ2-1; 11 bases line up with TRBD2. The V and J ends lost 6 bases and 7 bases, in that order; junction bases with no gene match: 11. The CDR3 is 16 amino acids. From germline, CDR1 is MNHEY and CDR2 SVGEGT. CDR3 sequence (DNA): TGTGCCAGCAGCCGGACCCCTAGCGGGAGGCGAAATGAGCAGTTCTTC. The encoded protein is CASSRTPSGRRNEQFF.

V gene TRBV24-1 combines with J gene TRBJ2-3; the match to TRBD2 covers 7 bases. CDR1 KGHDR and CDR2 SFDVKD come from the germline V gene. This CDR3 comprises 16 residues. V trimming: 1 base; J trimming: 2 bases; junction bases outside the gene matches: 5. The CDR3 DNA reads TGTGCCACCAGTGATTTCCGGGAGGCCCCCACAGATACGCAGTATTTT. Encoded protein: CATSDFREAPTDTQYF.

J is TRBJ1-1 and V is TRBV18, with D perhaps TRBD1 (6 bases). CDR1 and CDR2 from the germline V gene are KGHSH and LQKENI. This CDR3 spans 14 amino acids. Between the trimmed V and J ends, which lost 0 bases and 5 bases, there was a span of 10 bases. DNA for the CDR3: TGTGCCAGCTCACCACCCACAGGGAAAACTGAAGCTTTCTTT. It translates to CASSPPTGKTEAFF.

The chain recombines TRBV4-2 with TRBJ2-1, with 7 positions matching TRBD2. This CDR3 contains 19 residues. Germline V CDR1 and CDR2: LGHNA, YNFKEQ. Trimming removed 4 bases from V and 0 bases from J; junction bases left unmatched: 15. The CDR3: CASSRFRAREASSYNEQFF. In DNA form, the CDR3 reads TGTGCCAGCAGCCGTTTCAGGGCCCGGGAGGCGAGCTCCTACAATGAGCAGTTCTTC.